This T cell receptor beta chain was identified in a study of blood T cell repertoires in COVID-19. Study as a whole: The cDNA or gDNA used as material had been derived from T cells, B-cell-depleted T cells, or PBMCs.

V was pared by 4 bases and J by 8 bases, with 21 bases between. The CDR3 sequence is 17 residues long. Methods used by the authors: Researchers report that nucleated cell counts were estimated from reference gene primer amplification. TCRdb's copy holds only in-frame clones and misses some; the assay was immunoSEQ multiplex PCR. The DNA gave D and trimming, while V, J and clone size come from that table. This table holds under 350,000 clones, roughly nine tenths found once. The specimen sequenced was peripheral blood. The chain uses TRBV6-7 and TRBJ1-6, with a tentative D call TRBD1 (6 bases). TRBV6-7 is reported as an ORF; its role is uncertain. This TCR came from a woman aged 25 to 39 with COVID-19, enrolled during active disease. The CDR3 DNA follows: TGTGCCAGCAGTTGCGCCGCGAGGGGGGGTTCATATTCACCCCTCCACTTT. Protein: CASSCAARGGSYSPLHF.